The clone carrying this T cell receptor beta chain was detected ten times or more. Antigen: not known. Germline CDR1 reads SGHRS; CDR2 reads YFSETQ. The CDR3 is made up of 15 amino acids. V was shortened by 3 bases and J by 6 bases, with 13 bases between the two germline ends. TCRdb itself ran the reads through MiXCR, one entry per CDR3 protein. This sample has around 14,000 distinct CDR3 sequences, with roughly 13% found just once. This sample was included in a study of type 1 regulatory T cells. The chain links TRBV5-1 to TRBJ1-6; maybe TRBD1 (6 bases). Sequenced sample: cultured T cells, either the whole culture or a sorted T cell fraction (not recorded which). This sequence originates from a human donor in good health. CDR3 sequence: CASSSERTANSPLHF. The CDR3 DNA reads TGCGCCAGCAGCTCAGAGAGGACAGCTAATTCACCCCTCCACTTT.